Listed here are 27 T cell receptor beta chains from one sample, sequenced in a study of CD8 T cells in Susac syndrome. It was with random hexamers that roughly 0.5 to 1 ug RNA was reverse transcribed. TCRdb called the immunoSEQ multiplex PCR reads again in MiXCR, with one record for every CDR3 protein. The table has approximately 120,000 distinct CDR3 sequences, about 93% seen once. Sequencing was carried out using CD4+ T cells from PBMCs. The receptors shown here come from a human donor in good health.

The chain combines TRBV5-1 with TRBJ1-1, with 7 bases fitting TRBD1. V was clipped by 0 bases and J by 4 bases; unmatched bases: 3. CDR1 SGHRS and CDR2 YFSETQ come from the germline V gene. This CDR3 is built from 14 residues. Here the CDR3 reads CASSLDRGSTEAFF. The CDR3 region has the DNA TGCGCCAGCAGCTTGGACAGGGGTTCCACTGAAGCTTTCTTT.

CDR3 sequence reads: CASSLLLNEQFF. The CDR3 DNA reads TGTGCCAGCAGCTTACTACTGAATGAGCAGTTCTTC. The V gene is TRBV7-9, the J gene TRBJ2-1, with D unresolved. Germline-derived CDR1 and CDR2 are SEHNR and FQNEAQ (reference sequence). Trimming took off 2 bases at V and 7 bases at J, with 6 bases between the two ends. CDR3 length: 12 residues.

The gene calls are TRBV3-1 and TRBJ2-7, with TRBD1 as a possible D gene (5 bases). The CDR3 covers 13 residues. Germline V gene data show CDR1 as LGHDT and CDR2 as YNNKEL (reference sequence). V was clipped by 6 bases and J by 2 bases, with 11 bases between them. CDR3 loop: CASSPTGPYEQYF. CDR3 in DNA: TGTGCCAGCAGTCCTACAGGTCCCTACGAGCAGTACTTC.

The chain couples TRBV20-1 to TRBJ2-7; 8 nucleotides match TRBD2. The CDR3 sequence is 13 residues long. The trim removed 3 bases at V and 7 bases at J, leaving 8 bases unmatched. CDR1 and CDR2 (germline): DFQATT, SNEGSKA (reference sequence). As DNA, the CDR3 is TGCAGTGCTAGGCAGGCGGGAGGAGGGGAGCAGTACTTC. Protein: CSARQAGGGEQYF.

The J gene is TRBJ1-3, the V gene TRBV20-1; possibly TRBD1 for D (5 bases). Trimming left V 2 bases short and J 2 bases short, with 13 bases between. The CDR3 totals 15 residues. Germline CDR1 reads DFQATT; CDR2 reads SNEGSKA (reference sequence). CDR3 nucleotides: TGCAGTGCTAGATCCGGGACGGGGACTGGAAACACCATATATTTT. Protein sequence: CSARSGTGTGNTIYF.

The chain is built from TRBV18 and TRBJ1-6, with a possible D match to TRBD1 (5 bases). V gave up 4 bases and J gave up 8 bases, with 12 bases separating them. The CDR3 spans 14 residues. Germline CDR1 KGHSH, CDR2 LQKENI. This chain's CDR3 is CASSQGISDSPLHF. The CDR3 nucleotides read TGTGCCAGCTCACAGGGGATTTCGGATTCACCCCTCCACTTT.

This clonotype occurred a few times. The rearrangement uses TRBV30 and TRBJ2-1, with D possibly TRBD2 on 7 matching bases. This CDR3 has 15 residues. Per the germline V gene, CDR1 is GTSNPN and CDR2 is SVGIG (reference sequence). V dropped 3 bases and J dropped 2 bases, with 14 bases sitting between them. The CDR3 nucleotides read TGTGCCTGGAGCTCTGGGGGGGCAGCCTACAATGAGCAGTTCTTC. Translating it yields CAWSSGGAAYNEQFF. The full variable domain, rest sourced from reference TRBV30 and TRBJ2-1, is SQTIHQWPATLVQPVGSPLSLECTVEGTSNPNLYWYRQAAGRGLQLLFYSVGIGQISSEVPQNLSASRPQDRQFILSSKKLLLSDSGFYLCAWSSGGAAYNEQFFGPGTRLTVL.

The CDR3 is CSARDTKGDGELFF. CDR3 DNA: TGCAGTGCTAGAGATACAAAGGGAGACGGGGAGCTGTTTTTT. The chain uses TRBV20-1 and TRBJ2-2; D might be TRBD2 (5 bases). Trimming stripped 0 bases from V and 7 bases from J, with 12 bases between. CDR3 length: 14 amino acids. CDR1 and CDR2 from the germline V gene are DFQATT and SNEGSKA (reference sequence).

This chain links TRBV12-3 or TRBV12-4 with TRBJ2-7; maybe TRBD1 (5 bases). The CDR3 contains 15 residues. V lost 5 bases to trimming and J lost 0 bases, with 14 bases between them. The CDR3 coding sequence is TGTGCCAGCAGTCCCCCAGGGCTGAGCTCCTACGAGCAGTACTTC. Translating gives CASSPPGLSSYEQYF.

The chain links TRBV7-9 to TRBJ2-2; D is undetermined. Germline lookup yields CDR1 SEHNR and CDR2 FQNEAQ (reference sequence). The CDR3 is 17 amino acids. Between the trimmed V and J ends, which lost 5 bases and 1 base, there was a span of 17 bases. CDR3 in amino acids: CASSERDSNRNTGELFF. CDR3 nucleotide sequence: TGTGCCAGCAGCGAAAGAGACTCCAATAGGAACACCGGGGAGCTGTTTTTT.

The V call is TRBV29-1, the J call TRBJ2-3, with a possible D match to TRBD1 (6 bases). Between the trimmed V and J ends, which lost 7 bases and 4 bases, there was a span of 15 bases. CDR3 length: 13 residues. CDR1 and CDR2 (germline): SQVTM, ANQGSEA. The CDR3 here is CSATGWLADTQYF. In nucleotides, the CDR3 is TGCAGCGCTACAGGGTGGTTGGCAGATACGCAGTATTTT.

V and J are TRBV3-1 and TRBJ2-7, with D hard to call. The germline V and J ends were trimmed by 4 bases and 6 bases, with 10 bases remaining between them. The length of the CDR3 is 12 residues. Germline V gene lookup returns CDR1 LGHDT and CDR2 YNNKEL (reference sequence). Written as DNA, the CDR3 is TGTGCCAGCAGCCGGCCCTCTCGCGAGCAGTACTTC. This translates into CASSRPSREQYF.

The chain combines TRBV7-2 with TRBJ1-1; D not certain. Deletions cut 7 bases from V and 5 bases from J, with 14 bases between. CDR1 is SGHTA, CDR2 FQGNSA, per germline. This CDR3 comprises 13 residues. CDR3 residues: CASKHRLATEAFF. The CDR3 DNA reads as TGTGCCAGCAAACACCGGCTAGCAACTGAAGCTTTCTTT.

This sequence joins TRBV7-9 and TRBJ1-1, with no clear D. The CDR3 is made up of 12 amino acids. Germline lookup yields CDR1 SEHNR and CDR2 FQNEAQ (reference sequence). Trimming shortened V by 3 bases and J by 5 bases, and 7 bases separated the two germline ends. The chain's CDR3 is CASSFSQTEAFF. The CDR3 DNA is TGTGCCAGCAGCTTTAGCCAGACTGAAGCTTTCTTT.

This chain connects TRBV6-5 to TRBJ2-7; 9 bases line up with TRBD1. The V and J ends lost 0 bases and 5 bases, in that order; junction bases with no gene match: 11. The germline CDR1 and CDR2 sequences are MNHEY and SVGAGI. The CDR3 loop spans 17 amino acids. The CDR3 reads CASSYSYLGTGKDEQYF. The CDR3 bases are TGTGCCAGCAGTTACTCGTATCTGGGGACAGGGAAAGACGAGCAGTACTTC.

This chain connects TRBV12-3 or TRBV12-4 to TRBJ2-5; the D gene could be TRBD1 or TRBD2 (5 bases each). The CDR3 is 14 amino acids. V lost 7 bases, J lost 5 bases, and 17 bases lay in between. The CDR3: CASNYRDGEETQYF. CDR3 DNA: TGTGCCAGCAATTACCGGGACGGTGAGGAGACCCAGTACTTC.

The rearrangement uses TRBV20-1 and TRBJ1-2; no reliable D call. This CDR3 comprises 12 residues. V was clipped by 3 bases and J by 4 bases, with 9 bases between them. CDR1 and CDR2 (germline): DFQATT, SNEGSKA (reference sequence). CDR3 in DNA: TGCAGTGCTAGCACGGCGTCCTATGGCTACACCTTC. This sequence encodes CSASTASYGYTF.

The rearrangement links TRBV28 to TRBJ2-2; no clear D. Germline assignment: CDR1 MDHEN and CDR2 SYDVKM. The CDR3 is 15 residues long. V was trimmed by 7 bases and J by 3 bases, leaving 15 bases between them. The CDR3 here is CASKAPALYTGELFF. CDR3 sequence (DNA): TGTGCCAGCAAGGCTCCAGCGCTATACACCGGGGAGCTGTTTTTT. The full variable domain, completed using reference TRBV28 and TRBJ2-2, is DVKVTQSSRYLVKRTGEKVFLECVQDMDHENMFWYRQDPGLGLRLIYFSYDVKMKEKGDIPEGYSVSREKKERFSLILESASTNQTSMYLCASKAPALYTGELFFGEGSRLTVL.

This chain joins TRBV2 and TRBJ2-7; D not certain. CDR1 is SNHLY and CDR2 is FYNNEI in the germline V gene. Trimming shortened V by 1 base and J by 9 bases, and 7 bases separated the two germline ends. CDR3 size: 11 residues. The CDR3 loop is CASSEEAGQYF. CDR3 in DNA: TGTGCCAGCAGTGAAGAGGCAGGGCAGTACTTC.

This chain links TRBV7-2 with TRBJ2-7; D gene ambiguous. Germline assignment: CDR1 SGHTA and CDR2 FQGNSA. The CDR3 contains 13 residues. Deletions cut 4 bases from V and 5 bases from J, with 12 bases between. The chain's CDR3 is CASSSPALNEQYF. CDR3 DNA: TGTGCCAGCAGCTCCCCGGCACTGAACGAGCAGTACTTC.

This clonotype is a singleton in its sample. The V call is TRBV29-1, the J call TRBJ2-1, with TRBD2 matching over 7 bases. The CDR3 runs 14 residues. Per germline, CDR1 SQVTM and CDR2 ANQGSEA. V was pared by 7 bases and J by 7 bases, with 13 bases of the junction left unmatched. The CDR3 DNA follows: TGCAGCGGAAAAAAGCGGGGAGTCTGGAATGAGCAGTTCTTC. As protein: CSGKKRGVWNEQFF.

The V gene is TRBV19, the J gene TRBJ2-2; D is ambiguous. The ends were cut back, 9 bases at V and 8 bases at J, with 7 bases in the middle. CDR1 is LNHDA, CDR2 SQIVND, per germline (reference sequence). The CDR3 has 10 amino acids. This CDR3 reads CASARGELFF. Written as DNA, the CDR3 is TGTGCCAGCGCGAGAGGGGAGCTGTTTTTT.

This chain uses TRBV3-1 with TRBJ2-1, with 11 bases that match TRBD1. Germline values: CDR1 LGHDT, CDR2 YNNKEL (reference sequence). The CDR3 has 15 amino acids. V shed 3 bases and J 4 bases; nucleotides not matched to a gene: 2. The CDR3 DNA reads as TGTGCCAGCAGCCATGGGACAGGGGGGTACAATGAGCAGTTCTTC. The encoded protein is CASSHGTGGYNEQFF.

The V call is TRBV14, the J call TRBJ2-1; a weak D match, TRBD2 (6 bases). The V end was cut by 0 bases, the J end by 8 bases, with 14 bases between. The CDR3 extends over 15 amino acids. The germline V gene has CDR1 SGHDN and CDR2 FVKESK. In DNA, the CDR3 is TGTGCCAGCAGCCAAGAAATGGCGGGAAACCATGAGCAGTTCTTC. This codes for CASSQEMAGNHEQFF.

The chain links TRBV7-9 to TRBJ1-1; 10 bases line up with TRBD1. J lost 5 bases, V lost 5 bases, and 8 bases had no gene match. Germline lookup yields CDR1 SEHNR and CDR2 FQNEAQ (reference sequence). This CDR3 is 15 amino acids long. Here the CDR3 reads CASSNGQGGDTEAFF. Written as DNA, the CDR3 is TGTGCCAGCAGCAACGGACAGGGGGGAGATACTGAAGCTTTCTTT. Drawing the rest from reference TRBV7-9 and TRBJ1-1, the complete variable domain is DTGVSQNPRHKITKRGQNVTFRCDPISEHNRLYWYRQTLGQGPEFLTYFQNEAQLEKSRLLSDRFSAERPKGSFSTLEIQRTEQGDSAMYLCASSNGQGGDTEAFFGQGTRLTVV.

This chain uses TRBV20-1 with TRBJ2-3; D gene ambiguous. The V end lost 5 bases, the J end lost 11 bases, and 17 bases lay between the germline ends. This CDR3 has 12 amino acids. Germline-derived CDR1 and CDR2 are DFQATT and SNEGSKA (reference sequence). For the CDR3, the DNA is TGCAGTGCTCTACAAATCAAACCGGAGCAGTATTTT. Amino acids: CSALQIKPEQYF.

This clonotype was seen once. This chain uses TRBV6-5 with TRBJ2-7; D might be TRBD2 (5 bases). The CDR3 has 16 amino acids. V lost 0 bases and J 2 bases, leaving 14 bases between the germline ends. Germline V gene lookup returns CDR1 MNHEY and CDR2 SVGAGI. CDR3 coding DNA: TGTGCCAGCAGTTACTCGGAGGTCTTTAGCGCCTACGAGCAGTACTTC. The encoded protein is CASSYSEVFSAYEQYF.